The 18 T cell receptor beta chains given below trace back to one sample, sequenced in a study of cytomegalovirus exposure and HLA in healthy donors. With 60 Vbeta and 13 Jbeta primers, the PCR was carried out. The method was immunoSEQ multiplex PCR; TCRdb's version includes in-frame clones alone and lacks a portion of them. The table counts some 80,000 clones; 0.95% to 1.3% lies in the top ten. The material sequenced was PBMCs. The receptors here all came from a woman in her thirties in good health and CMV-seronegative.

CDR3 nucleotide sequence: TGTGCCAGCAGCCAAGAATCGGGACAGGGAAACAATGAGCAGTTCTTC. This encodes CASSQESGQGNNEQFF. The chain uses TRBV4-2 and TRBJ2-1; TRBD1 matches 9 bases. With V trimmed by 0 bases and J by 5 bases, 5 bases remained unmatched. The CDR3 length is 16 residues. CDR1 and CDR2 from the germline V gene are LGHNA and YNFKEQ.

This chain joins TRBV5-1 and TRBJ1-2; TRBD1 aligns across 9 bases. CDR1 is SGHRS, CDR2 YFSETQ, per germline. The CDR3 contains 14 residues. Trimming removed 0 bases from V and 4 bases from J; junction bases left unmatched: 1. In DNA, the CDR3 is TGCGCCAGCAGCTTGGAGGGACAGGGCTATGGCTACACCTTC. Protein: CASSLEGQGYGYTF.

The chain joins TRBV7-9 to TRBJ1-3; weak D call: TRBD1 (6 bases). Looked up from germline, CDR1 is SEHNR and CDR2 is FQNEAQ (reference sequence). The V end lost 5 bases, the J end lost 3 bases, and 14 bases lay between the germline ends. The CDR3 has 15 residues. CDR3 bases: TGTGCCAGCAGCGCACTGGGGGCTGGTGGAAACACCATATATTTT. Its protein is CASSALGAGGNTIYF.

A word on this clone: This specimen includes other DNA sequences encoding the same CDR3. Here the CDR3 reads CASSYEGVSGNTIYF. The CDR3 DNA reads as TGTGCCAGCAGTTATGAGGGCGTTAGTGGAAACACCATATATTTT. The genes are TRBV6-6 and TRBJ1-3; unclear D gene. CDR1 is MNHNY and CDR2 is SVGAGI in the germline V gene (reference sequence). Trimming shortened V by 3 bases and J by 3 bases, and 12 bases separated the two germline ends. This CDR3 is built from 15 residues.

The chain uses TRBV5-6 and TRBJ2-3; D is perhaps TRBD1 (5 bases). This CDR3 is 14 amino acids long. V was shortened by 2 bases and J by 4 bases, with 11 bases between the two germline ends. The germline CDR1 and CDR2 sequences are SGHDT and YYEEEE. The CDR3 DNA reads TGTGCCAGCAGCTTCGGCAGGGTTGCAGATACGCAGTATTTT. Protein product: CASSFGRVADTQYF.

V and J are TRBV5-1 and TRBJ2-7; 7 bases agree with TRBD1. The CDR3 is made up of 14 amino acids. Per germline, CDR1 SGHRS and CDR2 YFSETQ. V lost 0 bases and J lost 4; bases outside the gene matches: 4. CDR3 loop: CASSLEGGTYEQYF. The CDR3 DNA sequence: TGCGCCAGCAGCTTGGAAGGGGGCACTTACGAGCAGTACTTC. The entire variable domain, with the rest obtained from reference TRBV5-1 and TRBJ2-7, is as follows: KAGVTQTPRYLIKTRGQQVTLSCSPISGHRSVSWYQQTPGQGLQFLFEYFSETQRNKGNFPGRFSGRQFSNSRSEMNVSTLELGDSALYLCASSLEGGTYEQYFGPGTRLTVT.

V is TRBV18 and J is TRBJ1-1; TRBD1 matches 8 bases. Germline V lookup: CDR1 KGHSH, CDR2 LQKENI. This CDR3 comprises 13 residues. Trimming at V came to 6 bases and at J to 5 bases, leaving 5 bases not matched to a gene. Here the CDR3 DNA reads TGTGCCAGCTCCGGACAGGGCGGAACTGAAGCTTTCTTT. Translating gives CASSGQGGTEAFF.

The chain is built from TRBV19 and TRBJ1-1; 9 bases are a match to TRBD1. With V trimmed by 9 bases and J by 1 base, 12 bases remained unmatched. The CDR3 is made up of 16 amino acids. The V gene's germline CDR1 is LNHDA and CDR2 SQIVND (reference sequence). The CDR3, as DNA: TGTGCCAGCCGGTTGGGACAGGGAAGGGGGAACACTGAAGCTTTCTTT. The encoded protein is CASRLGQGRGNTEAFF.

This chain links TRBV25-1 with TRBJ2-1; a weak D match, TRBD2 (5 bases). This CDR3 is built from 15 residues. Trimming took off 2 bases at V and 0 bases at J, with 8 bases between the two ends. Germline V gene data show CDR1 as MGHDK and CDR2 as SYGVNS. The CDR3 DNA reads TGTGCCAGCAGTGAACCGGGGAGCTCCTACAATGAGCAGTTCTTC. Translation: CASSEPGSSYNEQFF.

This chain uses TRBV30 with TRBJ2-7, with D hard to call. Germline values: CDR1 GTSNPN, CDR2 SVGIG (reference sequence). CDR3 length: 12 residues. Trimming removed 3 bases at V and 0 bases at J, with 6 bases between. The CDR3 is CAWSFSSYEQYF. Written as DNA, the CDR3 is TGTGCCTGGAGCTTCTCCTCCTACGAGCAGTACTTC.

This chain connects TRBV5-6 to TRBJ1-1; the D is unclear. The V end lost 0 bases, the J end lost 1 base, and 4 bases lay between the germline ends. This CDR3 is 13 amino acids long. The germline V gene has CDR1 SGHDT and CDR2 YYEEEE. The CDR3 protein is CASSLATNTEAFF. The CDR3 region has the DNA TGTGCCAGCAGCTTGGCTACGAACACTGAAGCTTTCTTT.

This chain links TRBV6-1 with TRBJ1-2; no clear D gene. Per the germline V gene, CDR1 is MNHNS and CDR2 is SASEGT. The CDR3 is 14 amino acids. With 1 base removed from V and 4 bases from J, the gap between germline ends came to 10 bases. The CDR3 sequence is CASSEGARFYGYTF. The CDR3 DNA reads as TGTGCCAGCAGTGAAGGGGCCAGGTTCTATGGCTACACCTTC.

The CDR3 here is CATKPGQGDNEQFF. The CDR3 region has the DNA TGTGCCACCAAACCGGGACAGGGAGACAATGAGCAGTTCTTC. This chain links TRBV7-8 with TRBJ2-1; 9 nucleotides align to TRBD1. This CDR3 has 14 residues. The V and J ends lost 10 bases and 5 bases, in that order; junction bases with no gene match: 9. CDR1 SGHVS and CDR2 FQNEAQ come from the germline V gene.

This chain's CDR3 is CAWSARTEGGYTF. The DNA of the CDR3 is TGTGCCTGGAGTGCTCGGACGGAGGGCGGCTACACCTTC. This chain links TRBV30 with TRBJ1-2; D not certain. Germline assignment: CDR1 GTSNPN and CDR2 SVGIG (reference sequence). The V gene lost 1 base and the J gene lost 8 bases, with 14 bases spanning the gap. This CDR3 region has 13 residues.

J is TRBJ2-5 and V is TRBV25-1, with 7 bases lining up with TRBD1. Germline trimming cut 5 bases from V and 4 bases from J; bases unmatched to any gene: 7. The CDR3 covers 14 residues. CDR1 is MGHDK and CDR2 is SYGVNS in the germline V gene. The CDR3 DNA reads as TGTGCCAGCAGTACCGAAAGGGGGCGAGAGACCCAGTACTTC. It translates to CASSTERGRETQYF.

The genes are TRBV9 and TRBJ2-1, with D perhaps matching TRBD1 (5 bases). This CDR3 has 16 residues. V lost 0 bases and J lost 6, with 16 bases in between. Germline values: CDR1 SGDLS, CDR2 YYNGEE. CDR3 bases: TGTGCCAGCAGCGTAGGGGTTACCCATAGGGGCAATGAGCAGTTCTTC. As protein: CASSVGVTHRGNEQFF. The variable domain in full, with the rest retrieved from reference TRBV9 and TRBJ2-1, is DSGVTQTPKHLITATGQRVTLRCSPRSGDLSVYWYQQSLDQGLQFLIQYYNGEERAKGNILERFSAQQFPDLHSELNLSSLELGDSALYFCASSVGVTHRGNEQFFGPGTRLTVL.

The chain uses TRBV11-2 and TRBJ2-7; 11 bases map to TRBD2. This CDR3 is built from 15 residues. J was trimmed by 2 bases and V by 5 bases; bases with no gene match: 5. Germline lookup yields CDR1 SGHAT and CDR2 FQNNGV. The CDR3 spells CASSALAGGAYEQYF. In DNA form, the CDR3 reads TGTGCCAGCAGCGCCCTAGCGGGGGGCGCCTACGAGCAGTACTTC.

The gene calls are TRBV18 and TRBJ1-1, with TRBD1 matching 10 bases. This CDR3 spans 18 amino acids. Germline CDR1 is KGHSH and CDR2 is LQKENI. The V and J ends lost 3 bases and 2 bases, in that order; junction bases with no gene match: 12. The CDR3: CASSPVRTGGLNNTEAFF. CDR3 DNA: TGTGCCAGCTCACCGGTTCGGACAGGGGGGTTGAACAACACTGAAGCTTTCTTT.